This T cell receptor (beta chain) was sequenced for a study of T cells in tuberculosis. Study details: CD1B tetramers identified T cells specific for mycobacterial lipid GMM.

TCRdb's table, derived via immunoSEQ multiplex PCR, lists solely in-frame clones and lacks some. The sample comprises approximately 100,000 clones, approximately 90% of which are singletons, and under 2.5% rests with the top ten. After thawing and overnight rest, PBMC were stained with GMM-loaded CD1B tetramer, viability dye and anti-CD3 for sorting. C32 glucose monomycolate from Rhodococcus equi was loaded onto the CD1B tetramers. PBMC for tetramer sorting were first depleted of CD14-expressing monocytes. The table lists this clone with a count of one. CDR1 is SGHTA and CDR2 is FQGNSA in the germline V gene. The V and J ends lost 2 bases and 1 base, in that order; junction bases with no gene match: 4. The CDR3 has 15 amino acids.

This clonotype was sampled from an adult woman with latent tuberculosis. This chain links TRBV7-2 with TRBJ2-5; 7 positions agree with TRBD2. Material: CD1b-GMM tetramer-negative cells sorted from PBMCs. The CDR3 is CASSLRAGVQETQYF. The CDR3 DNA is TGTGCCAGCAGCTTAAGGGCGGGGGTCCAAGAGACCCAGTACTTC.